This TCR beta chain was captured by sequencing in a study of breast tumors, draining lymph nodes, adjacent tissues. Study-wide results and limits: Findings are consistent with lymph node origin and intratumoral expansion of most tumor T cells.

With regard to this clonotype: Its antigen is unknown. This may stem from a read error, because a much larger clone lies one nucleotide away.

With V trimmed by 5 bases and J by 5 bases, 12 bases remained unmatched. Germline V CDR1 and CDR2: DFQATT, SNEGSKA (reference sequence). This CDR3 has 15 amino acids. Samples came from axillary lymph nodes draining the breast cancer. TCRdb re-called the multiplex PCR reads with MiXCR, one entry per CDR3 protein. This repertoire shows about 220,000 distinct CDR3 sequences, about 34% found once; its top ten account for about 3.9%. The rearrangement links TRBV20-1 to TRBJ2-5; 9 bases line up with TRBD2. The sequencing sample was made of axillary lymph node tissue. The sequence came from a female donor with breast cancer. Some clones in this sample may be carry-over from other donors' samples. The CDR3 DNA sequence: TGCAGTGCTCCCCCCGGGCGGGGGGGCCGTGAGACCCAGTACTTC. Translation: CSAPPGRGGRETQYF.